These T cell receptor beta chains were read from a single sample in a study of cytomegalovirus exposure and HLA in healthy donors. The data were produced by immunoSEQ multiplex PCR, yet TCRdb's version contains in-frame clones alone and is incomplete. The data contain around 200,000 clones, roughly 90% of them seen just once; the ten biggest clones take up roughly 1%. The sample taken for sequencing was PBMCs. These receptors all come from a woman younger than 30 in good health and CMV-seronegative. CDR3s include the opening cysteine and the closing phenylalanine or tryptophan. The D gene is left open where the match is weak. Clone size appears in some rows only: once, few, many, or a class for an expanded clone.

j_gene | abundance | d_gene | v_gene | CDR3nt | CDR3aa
TRBJ1-5 | once | . | TRBV19 | TGTGCCAGTAGTATATTGTATAGCAATCAGCCCCAGCATTTT | CASSILYSNQPQHF
TRBJ2-1 | . | . | TRBV18 | TGTGCCAGCTCACCAGGACTACAGTTCAATGAGCAGTTCTTC | CASSPGLQFNEQFF
TRBJ2-7 | . | TRBD2 | TRBV4-2 | TGTGCCAGCAGCCCACTGACTAGCGCGAACGAGCAGTACTTC | CASSPLTSANEQYF
TRBJ1-1 | . | . | TRBV15 | TGTGCCACCAGCAGAGATCGAGGCTTCACTGAAGCTTTCTTT | CATSRDRGFTEAFF
TRBJ2-7 | . | . | TRBV4-3 | TGCGCCAGCAGCCAAGATCGTATATCGGGACACCTAACCTACGAGCAGTACTTC | CASSQDRISGHLTYEQYF
TRBJ2-1 | . | . | TRBV5-1 | TGCGCCAGCAGCTTGGCTCGAGACAATGAGCAGTTCTTC | CASSLARDNEQFF
TRBJ1-5 | . | . | TRBV6-1 | TGTGCCAGATTAGCTTATAGCAATCAGCCCCAGCATTTT | CARLAYSNQPQHF
TRBJ1-2 | . | . | TRBV7-9 | TGTGCCAGCACCGTTCGTCCAGGACAGACCTATGGCTACACCTTC | CASTVRPGQTYGYTF
TRBJ2-7 | . | TRBD1 | TRBV6-5 | TGTGCCAGCAGGGTAGGCGGGACAGGGTTCCACGAGCAGTACTTC | CASRVGGTGFHEQYF
TRBJ2-7 | . | TRBD2 | TRBV4-3 | TGCGCCAGCAGCCCAGGGACTAGCGCCTACGAGCAGTACTTC | CASSPGTSAYEQYF
TRBJ2-7 | . | . | TRBV6-5 | TGTGCCAGCAGTTACGGTGGTGGGCGTGAGCAGTACTTC | CASSYGGGREQYF
TRBJ2-7 | once | TRBD1 | TRBV9 | TGTGCCAGCAGCCCCGGGACAGTAAACTCCTACGAGCAGTACTTC | CASSPGTVNSYEQYF
TRBJ2-1 | . | . | TRBV10-1 | TGCGCCAGCAGAGGGGTAGGTGGGTCCTACAATGAGCAGTTCTTC | CASRGVGGSYNEQFF
TRBJ1-2 | . | . | TRBV21-1 | . | CASSKVGAGSYGCTF
TRBJ2-3 | . | . | TRBV15 | TGTGCCACCACCCGAAACAGGGTCACAGATACGCAGTATTTT | CATTRNRVTDTQYF
TRBJ2-5 | . | TRBD2 | TRBV5-1 | TGCGCCAGCAGCTTGGCCGTGCGGGAGCCCCGAGAGACCCAGTACTTC | CASSLAVREPRETQYF
TRBJ2-2 | . | . | TRBV7-2 | TGTGCCAGCGGATTTCCCGGGACATCGGGAACCGGGGAGCTGTTTTTT | CASGFPGTSGTGELFF
TRBJ1-3 | once | . | TRBV5-5 | TGTGCCAGCAGCTTCCCTCCGGGTGTCGGAAACACCATATATTTT | CASSFPPGVGNTIYF
TRBJ2-7 | . | TRBD1 | TRBV6-1 | TGTGCCAGCAGAAGGGGACAGGGTCTCCCGCGTCAGTACTTC | CASRRGQGLPRQYF
TRBJ1-3 | . | . | TRBV18 | TGTGCCAGCTCACCCCCGGTCGATTCTGGAAACACCATATATTTT | CASSPPVDSGNTIYF
TRBJ2-1 | . | TRBD2 | TRBV19 | TGTGCCAGTAGTAGCTGGGGTAGCGGGGGCCATGAGCAGTTCTTC | CASSSWGSGGHEQFF
TRBJ2-2 | . | . | TRBV6-6 | TGTGCCACCCTAGTCGGTGCCGGGGAGCTGTTTTTT | CATLVGAGELFF
TRBJ1-2 | . | TRBD1 | TRBV9 | TGTGCCAGCAGCGTAGTGGGACAGTCATCAGGGGGCTACACCTTC | CASSVVGQSSGGYTF
TRBJ1-1 | . | . | TRBV9 | TGTGCCAGCAGACCCGGGGTTGGTCCAGCTTTCTTT | CASRPGVGPAFF
TRBJ2-3 | . | . | TRBV7-6 | TGTGCCAGCAGTCAGGCAGGGGCCGAAGGGACAGATACGCAGTATTTT | CASSQAGAEGTDTQYF
TRBJ2-1 | . | TRBD1 | TRBV10-1 | TGCGCCAGCAGTGAGGGGGGTCCGGGACAGGTAATAATCTTC | CASSEGGPGQVIIF